Reported below is one TCR beta chain. The target antigen is unknown. This entry comes from a study of T cell repertoires in cytomegalovirus infection. CDR3 length: 13 amino acids. Germline CDR1 and CDR2: SEHNR and FQNEAQ (reference sequence). The germline V and J ends were trimmed by 6 bases and 7 bases, with 13 bases remaining between them. One entry per CDR3 protein results from TCRdb running MiXCR on the reads. Found here are 400,000 to 600,000 distinct CDR3 sequences, approximately 42% of them singletons; the top ten hold around 45%. The TCR comes from a human donor in good health (CMV status not recorded). Some clones in this sample may be carry-over from other donors' samples. The genes are TRBV7-9 and TRBJ2-1; D may be TRBD2 (5 bases). Sequences were derived from cultured PBMCs, sampled from culture after CMV antigen stimulation. CDR3: CASRAEAENEQFF. The CDR3, as DNA: TGTGCCAGCAGAGCGGAGGCCGAAAATGAGCAGTTCTTC.